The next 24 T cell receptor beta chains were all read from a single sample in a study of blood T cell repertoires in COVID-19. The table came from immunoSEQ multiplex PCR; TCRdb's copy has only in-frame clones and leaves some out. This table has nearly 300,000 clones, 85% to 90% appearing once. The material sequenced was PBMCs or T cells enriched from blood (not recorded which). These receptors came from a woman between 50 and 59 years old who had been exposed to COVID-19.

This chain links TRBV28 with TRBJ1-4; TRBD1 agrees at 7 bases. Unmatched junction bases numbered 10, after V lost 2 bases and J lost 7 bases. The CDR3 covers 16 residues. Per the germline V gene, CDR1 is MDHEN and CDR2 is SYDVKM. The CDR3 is CASSLARQGSGEKLFF. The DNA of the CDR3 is TGTGCCAGCAGTTTAGCCCGACAGGGTTCGGGTGAAAAACTGTTTTTT.

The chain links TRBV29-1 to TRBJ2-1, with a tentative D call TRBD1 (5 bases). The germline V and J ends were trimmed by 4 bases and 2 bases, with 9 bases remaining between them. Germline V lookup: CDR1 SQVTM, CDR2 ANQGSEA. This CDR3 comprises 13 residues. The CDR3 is CSVVGQPYNEQFF. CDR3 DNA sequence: TGCAGCGTTGTGGGGCAGCCCTACAATGAGCAGTTCTTC.

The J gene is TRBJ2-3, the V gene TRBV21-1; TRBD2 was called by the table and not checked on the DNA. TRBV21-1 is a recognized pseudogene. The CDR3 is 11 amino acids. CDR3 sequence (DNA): TGTGCCAGCAGCCTCGGTGGTACGCAGTATTTT. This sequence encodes CASSLGGTQYF.

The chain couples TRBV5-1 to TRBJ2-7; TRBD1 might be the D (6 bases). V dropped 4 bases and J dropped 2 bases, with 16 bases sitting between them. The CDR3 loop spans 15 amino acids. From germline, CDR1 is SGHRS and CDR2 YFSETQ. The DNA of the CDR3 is TGCGCCAGCAGCCTGACCAGGGGTTGGGCCTACGAGCAGTACTTC. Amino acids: CASSLTRGWAYEQYF.

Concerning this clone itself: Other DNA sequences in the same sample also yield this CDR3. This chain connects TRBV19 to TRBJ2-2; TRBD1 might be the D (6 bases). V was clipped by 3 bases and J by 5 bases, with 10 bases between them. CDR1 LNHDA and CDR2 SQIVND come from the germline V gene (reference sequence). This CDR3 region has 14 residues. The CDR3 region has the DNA TGTGCCAGTAGTATTGACAGGAGAACCGGGGAGCTGTTTTTT. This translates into CASSIDRRTGELFF.

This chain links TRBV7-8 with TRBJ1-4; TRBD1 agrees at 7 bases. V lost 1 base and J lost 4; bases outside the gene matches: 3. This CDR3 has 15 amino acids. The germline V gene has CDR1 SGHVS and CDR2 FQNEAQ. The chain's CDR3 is CASSLEGTDNEKLFF. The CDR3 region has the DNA TGTGCCAGCAGCTTAGAGGGGACAGATAATGAAAAACTGTTTTTT.

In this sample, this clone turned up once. CDR3 loop: CASSLSRRGDTQYF. CDR3 sequence (DNA): TGTGCCAGCAGCTTAAGTCGGCGGGGGGATACGCAGTATTTT. The chain carries TRBV7-2 and TRBJ2-3, with 7 bases lining up with TRBD2. With V trimmed by 2 bases and J by 6 bases, 5 bases remained unmatched. This CDR3 spans 14 amino acids. Germline-derived CDR1 and CDR2 are SGHTA and FQGNSA.

The chain's CDR3 is CASSRLGTDTQYF. The CDR3 region has the DNA TGTGCCAGCAGCCGACTAGGCACAGATACGCAGTATTTT. The V and J genes are TRBV3-1 (or the pseudogene TRBV3-2) and TRBJ2-3; D perhaps matches TRBD2 (6 bases). The CDR3 contains 13 residues. The V end was cut by 4 bases, the J end by 1 base, with 6 bases between. The V gene's germline CDR1 is LGHDT and CDR2 YNNKEL (reference sequence).

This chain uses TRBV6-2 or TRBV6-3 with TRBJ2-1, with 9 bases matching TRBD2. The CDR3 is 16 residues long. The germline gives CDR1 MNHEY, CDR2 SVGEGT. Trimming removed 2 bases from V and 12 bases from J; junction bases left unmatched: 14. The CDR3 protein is CASSYAGGGSTRAQFF. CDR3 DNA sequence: TGTGCCAGCAGTTACGCGGGAGGGGGCTCCACGCGGGCGCAGTTCTTC.

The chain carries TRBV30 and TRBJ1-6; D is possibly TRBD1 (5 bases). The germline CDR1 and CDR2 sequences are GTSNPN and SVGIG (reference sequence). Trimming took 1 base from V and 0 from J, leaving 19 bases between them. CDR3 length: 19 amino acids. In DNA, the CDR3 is TGTGCCTGGAGTGAAAGGGGTATTGGGGTCGGCTCCTATAATTCACCCCTCCACTTT. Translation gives CAWSERGIGVGSYNSPLHF.

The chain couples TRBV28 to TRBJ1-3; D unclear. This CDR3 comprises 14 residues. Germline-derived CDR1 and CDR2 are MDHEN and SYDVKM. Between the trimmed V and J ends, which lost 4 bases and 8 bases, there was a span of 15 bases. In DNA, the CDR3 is TGTGCCAGCAGTTCCCGATGGAGGGCTTACACCATATATTTT. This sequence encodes CASSSRWRAYTIYF.

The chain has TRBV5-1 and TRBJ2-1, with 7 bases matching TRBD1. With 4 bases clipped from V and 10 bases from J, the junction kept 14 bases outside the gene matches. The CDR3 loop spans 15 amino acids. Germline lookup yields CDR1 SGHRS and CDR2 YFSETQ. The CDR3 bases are TGCGCCAGCAGCCCTGGGGCGGTACAGGGGAACGAGCAGTTCTTC. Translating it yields CASSPGAVQGNEQFF.

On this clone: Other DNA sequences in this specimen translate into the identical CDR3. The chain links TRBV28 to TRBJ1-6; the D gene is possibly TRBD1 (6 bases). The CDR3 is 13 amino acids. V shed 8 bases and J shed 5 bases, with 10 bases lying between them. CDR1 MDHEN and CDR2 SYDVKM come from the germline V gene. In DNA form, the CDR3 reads TGTGCCAGCCGACAGGACAATAATTCACCCCTCCACTTT. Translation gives CASRQDNNSPLHF.

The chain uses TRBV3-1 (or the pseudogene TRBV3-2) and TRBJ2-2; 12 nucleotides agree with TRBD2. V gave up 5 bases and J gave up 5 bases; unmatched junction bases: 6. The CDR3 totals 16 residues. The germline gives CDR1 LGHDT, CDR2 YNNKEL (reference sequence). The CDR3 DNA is TGTGCCAGCAGCTCCCGGCTAGCGGGGGGGACCGGGGAGCTGTTTTTT. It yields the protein CASSSRLAGGTGELFF.

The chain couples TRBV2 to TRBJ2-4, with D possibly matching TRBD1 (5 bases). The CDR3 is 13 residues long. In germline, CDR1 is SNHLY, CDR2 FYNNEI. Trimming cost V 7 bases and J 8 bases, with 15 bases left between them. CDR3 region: CASNGQGGYIQYF. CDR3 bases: TGTGCCAGCAATGGGCAGGGCGGTTACATTCAGTACTTC.

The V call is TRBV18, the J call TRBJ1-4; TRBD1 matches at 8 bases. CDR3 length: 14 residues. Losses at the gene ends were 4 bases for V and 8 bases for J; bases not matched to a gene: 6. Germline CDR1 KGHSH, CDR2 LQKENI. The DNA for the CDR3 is TGTGCCAGCTCACGGACAGGGATCGGCGAAAAACTGTTTTTT. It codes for CASSRTGIGEKLFF.

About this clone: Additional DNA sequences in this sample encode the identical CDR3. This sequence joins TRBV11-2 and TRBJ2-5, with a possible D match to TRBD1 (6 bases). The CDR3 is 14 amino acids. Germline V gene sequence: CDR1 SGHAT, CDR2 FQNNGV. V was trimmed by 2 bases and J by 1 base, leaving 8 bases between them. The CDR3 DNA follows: TGTGCCAGCAGCTTACCAGGGGCCCAAGAGACCCAGTACTTC. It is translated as CASSLPGAQETQYF.

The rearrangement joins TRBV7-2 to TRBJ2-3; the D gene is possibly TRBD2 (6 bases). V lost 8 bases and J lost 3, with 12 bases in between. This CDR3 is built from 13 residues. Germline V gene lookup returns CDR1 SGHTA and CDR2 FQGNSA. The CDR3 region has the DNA TGTGCCAGCGGGCGGGGTTCTACAGATACGCAGTATTTT. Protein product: CASGRGSTDTQYF.

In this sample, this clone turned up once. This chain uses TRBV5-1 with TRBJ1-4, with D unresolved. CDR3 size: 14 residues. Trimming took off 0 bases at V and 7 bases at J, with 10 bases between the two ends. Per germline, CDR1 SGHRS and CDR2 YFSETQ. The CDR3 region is CASSLANIGEKLFF. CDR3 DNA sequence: TGCGCCAGCAGCTTGGCCAACATTGGTGAAAAACTGTTTTTT.

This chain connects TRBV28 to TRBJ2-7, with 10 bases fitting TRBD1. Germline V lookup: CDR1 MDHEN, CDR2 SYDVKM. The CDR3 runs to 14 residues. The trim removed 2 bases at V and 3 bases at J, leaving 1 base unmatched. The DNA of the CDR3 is TGTGCCAGCAGTTTAAGGGACAGGGGCTACGAGCAGTACTTC. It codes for CASSLRDRGYEQYF.

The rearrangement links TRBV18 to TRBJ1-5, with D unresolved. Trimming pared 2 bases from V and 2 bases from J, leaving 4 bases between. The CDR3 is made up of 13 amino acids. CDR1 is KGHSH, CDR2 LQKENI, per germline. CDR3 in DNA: TGTGCCAGCTCACCAAGCGGCAATCAGCCCCAGCATTTT. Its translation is CASSPSGNQPQHF.

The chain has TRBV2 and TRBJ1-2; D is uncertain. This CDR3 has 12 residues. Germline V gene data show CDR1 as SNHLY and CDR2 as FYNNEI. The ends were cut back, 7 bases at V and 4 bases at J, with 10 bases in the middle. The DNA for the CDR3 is TGTGCCAGCAAACCGGAGGTCTATGGCTACACCTTC. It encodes CASKPEVYGYTF.

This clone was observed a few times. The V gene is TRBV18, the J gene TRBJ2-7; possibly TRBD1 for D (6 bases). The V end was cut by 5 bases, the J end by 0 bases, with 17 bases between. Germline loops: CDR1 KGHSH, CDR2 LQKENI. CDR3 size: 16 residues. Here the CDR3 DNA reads TGTGCCAGCTCAGTCGGACAGTCCCAGAGCTCCTACGAGCAGTACTTC. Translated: CASSVGQSQSSYEQYF. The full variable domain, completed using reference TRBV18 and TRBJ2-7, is NAGVMQNPRHLVRRRGQEARLRCSPMKGHSHVYWYRQLPEEGLKFMVYLQKENIIDESGMPKERFSAEFPKEGPSILRIQQVVRGDSAAYFCASSVGQSQSSYEQYFGPGTRLTVT.

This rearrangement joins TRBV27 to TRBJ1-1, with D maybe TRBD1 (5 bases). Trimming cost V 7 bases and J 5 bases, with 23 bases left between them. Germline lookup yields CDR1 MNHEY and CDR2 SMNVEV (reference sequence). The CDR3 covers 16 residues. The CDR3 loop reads CASNSLSGGDRTEAFF. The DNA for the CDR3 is TGTGCCAGCAATTCTCTCTCTGGGGGGGATAGGACTGAAGCTTTCTTT.